Each of the 30 T cell receptor beta chains below was sequenced from the same sample in a study of OX40 agonist ivuxolimab in advanced cancers. The protocol was immunoSEQ multiplex PCR, while the TCRdb copy is restricted to in-frame clones and leaves out a portion. The sample has tens of thousands of clones; 88% are singletons. The sequenced sample was CD4+ or CD8+ T cells sorted from blood, obtained in a trial of the OX40 agonist ivuxolimab. These receptors came from an adult with an advanced solid tumor such as melanoma, head and neck, liver or kidney cancer.

This chain connects TRBV5-1 to TRBJ2-1, with TRBD2 matching over 8 bases. This CDR3 spans 15 amino acids. The germline gives CDR1 SGHRS, CDR2 YFSETQ. Trimming cost V 4 bases and J 2 bases; bases outside gene matches: 5. The CDR3 sequence: CASSHGRGAYNEQFF. The CDR3 DNA is TGCGCCAGCAGCCATGGGCGGGGGGCCTACAATGAGCAGTTCTTC. Full variable domain (missing parts from reference TRBV5-1 and TRBJ2-1): KAGVTQTPRYLIKTRGQQVTLSCSPISGHRSVSWYQQTPGQGLQFLFEYFSETQRNKGNFPGRFSGRQFSNSRSEMNVSTLELGDSALYLCASSHGRGAYNEQFFGPGTRLTVL.

This clone was seen just once. The V and J genes are TRBV23-1 and TRBJ2-2; possible D gene TRBD2, 5 bases. TRBV23-1 is an open reading frame whose function is uncertain. The CDR3 has 13 residues. The V gene lost 0 bases and the J gene lost 7 bases, with 6 bases spanning the gap. CDR3 nucleotides: TGCGCCAGCAGTCAATCGGAGGACGGGGAGCTGTTTTTT. It encodes CASSQSEDGELFF.

The chain links TRBV11-3 to TRBJ2-6; 7 bases map to TRBD1. In germline, CDR1 is SGHNT, CDR2 YENEEA. Trimming removed 4 bases from V and 0 bases from J; junction bases left unmatched: 6. The CDR3 length is 17 residues. The CDR3 sequence: CASSSDRESSGANVLTF. CDR3 nucleotide sequence: TGTGCCAGCAGCTCAGACAGGGAGAGCTCTGGGGCCAACGTCCTGACTTTC.

V gene TRBV29-1 combines with J gene TRBJ2-7; 13 bases match TRBD2. The germline V gene encodes CDR1 SQVTM and CDR2 ANQGSEA. V shed 7 bases, J shed 5 bases, and the junction held 8 bases outside the gene matches. There are 14 residues in the CDR3. CDR3 sequence: CSAQLAGGPNEQYF. The CDR3 coding sequence is TGCAGCGCGCAACTAGCGGGAGGGCCCAACGAGCAGTACTTC.

This sequence joins TRBV5-1 and TRBJ2-5; 10 nucleotides agree with TRBD2. Germline CDR1 and CDR2: SGHRS and YFSETQ. V dropped 0 bases and J dropped 5; count of bases not matched to a gene: 10. CDR3 size: 17 residues. The CDR3 nucleotides are TGCGCCAGCAGCTTGGCCGTCAGCGGGAGGGCCGGTGAGACCCAGTACTTC. It specifies CASSLAVSGRAGETQYF.

This clone was counted once. Here the CDR3 DNA reads TGTGCCAGCAGCGTATCCCTGGGGAGCACTGAAGCTTTCTTT. It translates to CASSVSLGSTEAFF. V usage is TRBV9 and J usage is TRBJ1-1; D is undetermined. The germline V gene has CDR1 SGDLS and CDR2 YYNGEE. V was shortened by 1 base and J by 4 bases, with 11 bases between the two germline ends. CDR3 length equals 14 residues.

The chain carries TRBV5-4 and TRBJ2-3, with a weak D call TRBD2 (5 bases). Per the germline V gene, CDR1 is SGHNT and CDR2 is YYREEE (reference sequence). The CDR3 consists of 16 residues. V was shortened by 0 bases and J by 0 bases, with 11 bases between the two germline ends. The CDR3 bases are TGTGCCAGCAGCTTGGAGGCTAGCACGAGCACAGATACGCAGTATTTT. It encodes CASSLEASTSTDTQYF.

The chain carries TRBV6-1 and TRBJ2-2; D might be TRBD1 or TRBD2, each matching 6 bases. CDR1 and CDR2 from the germline V gene are MNHNS and SASEGT. Trimming stripped 3 bases from V and 13 bases from J, with 15 bases between. The CDR3 runs to 13 residues. DNA for the CDR3: TGTGCCAGCAGTGAGAACAGGGACGGGAGGCTGTTTTTT. Translation gives CASSENRDGRLFF.

The rearrangement joins TRBV27 to TRBJ2-1, with D maybe TRBD2 (6 bases). The germline V gene has CDR1 MNHEY and CDR2 SMNVEV (reference sequence). The CDR3 extends over 16 amino acids. Trimming removed 6 bases from V and 10 bases from J, with 25 bases in between. This CDR3 is CASSQTGTSRLLEQFF. The CDR3 region has the DNA TGTGCCAGCAGCCAAACCGGGACTTCCCGCCTGTTAGAGCAGTTCTTC.

In its sample, this clone was seen once. The chain joins TRBV5-1 to TRBJ2-2; D may be TRBD1 or TRBD2 (5 bases each). Germline V CDR1 and CDR2: SGHRS, YFSETQ. The CDR3 runs 16 residues. V lost 4 bases and J lost 2, with 15 bases in between. Here the CDR3 DNA reads TGCGCCAGCAGCGAGACAGCAGGGAGAAACACCGGGGAGCTGTTTTTT. This sequence encodes CASSETAGRNTGELFF.

This clone was counted between two and nine times. The J gene is TRBJ2-1, the V gene TRBV5-1; 8 nucleotides agree with TRBD2. This CDR3 comprises 19 residues. With V trimmed by 1 base and J by 1 base, 13 bases remained unmatched. Germline lookup yields CDR1 SGHRS and CDR2 YFSETQ. CDR3 amino acids: CASSLFGGGGRQSYNEQFF. The CDR3 coding sequence is TGCGCCAGCAGCTTGTTCGGCGGGGGCGGGAGGCAATCCTACAATGAGCAGTTCTTC.

This clone turned up a few times. At one boundary the junction diverges from the germline segment, which might be a read error. The CDR3 sequence: CASREDRARGKNIQYF. For the CDR3, the DNA is TGTGCCAGCAGGGAAGACAGGGCGCGGGGCAAAAACATTCAGTACTTC. The chain is built from TRBV6-1 and TRBJ2-4; D perhaps matches TRBD1 (7 bases). The germline gives CDR1 MNHNS, CDR2 SASEGT. The CDR3 has 16 residues.

This chain uses TRBV11-3 with TRBJ2-6; possibly TRBD1 for D (5 bases). This CDR3 is 16 amino acids long. The V gene's germline CDR1 is SGHNT and CDR2 YENEEA. V gave up 0 bases and J gave up 1 base, with 7 bases separating them. The CDR3 loop is CASSLDPGSGANVLTF. The CDR3 nucleotides read TGTGCCAGCAGCTTAGATCCAGGGTCTGGGGCCAACGTCCTGACTTTC.

This clone was detected once. This chain links TRBV7-6 with TRBJ2-2; TRBD2 might be the D (6 bases). The CDR3 loop spans 15 amino acids. The ends were cut back, 0 bases at V and 5 bases at J, with 10 bases in the middle. The germline V gene encodes CDR1 SGHVS and CDR2 FNYEAQ. The CDR3 spells CASSLAFGRTGELFF. The DNA of the CDR3 is TGTGCCAGCAGCTTAGCATTCGGGAGAACCGGGGAGCTGTTTTTT.

The chain employs TRBV29-1 and TRBJ2-5, with a weak D call TRBD1 (5 bases). The V end was cut by 3 bases, the J end by 1 base, with 15 bases between. Germline-derived CDR1 and CDR2 are SQVTM and ANQGSEA. The CDR3 consists of 15 residues. This chain's CDR3 is CSVDILGRTQETQYF. The CDR3 nucleotides are TGCAGCGTTGATATATTGGGGCGGACCCAAGAGACCCAGTACTTC.

V usage is TRBV7-9 and J usage is TRBJ1-1; 10 nucleotides match TRBD1. The CDR3 spans 18 residues. The germline V gene encodes CDR1 SEHNR and CDR2 FQNEAQ (reference sequence). The V segment lost 2 bases and the J segment 3 bases; nucleotides outside the gene matches: 12. The CDR3 protein is CASSLTGQGWIVDTEAFF. The CDR3 coding sequence is TGTGCCAGCAGCTTAACGGGACAGGGGTGGATAGTGGACACTGAAGCTTTCTTT.

This clone is a singleton in its sample. V usage is TRBV5-5 and J usage is TRBJ1-2; D may be TRBD1 (5 bases). Germline-derived CDR1 and CDR2 are SGHKS and YYEKEE (reference sequence). V was shortened by 0 bases and J by 2 bases, with 14 bases between the two germline ends. This CDR3 comprises 16 residues. CDR3 nucleotides: TGTGCCAGCAGCTTGGCATCGACAGCCCTCAACTATGGCTACACCTTC. Translation: CASSLASTALNYGYTF.

V is TRBV5-1 and J is TRBJ1-2, with 7 positions matching TRBD1. V gave up 4 bases and J gave up 3 bases; unmatched junction bases: 6. The CDR3 loop spans 14 amino acids. The V gene's germline CDR1 is SGHRS and CDR2 YFSETQ. The CDR3 DNA follows: TGCGCCAGCAGCCTACAGGGGTTGGACTATGGCTACACCTTC. It yields the protein CASSLQGLDYGYTF.

In the case of this clone: Its ends do not fully match the called genes, so a read error is possible. The chain combines TRBV7-7 with TRBJ2-1; 12 bases are shared with TRBD2. Germline V gene data show CDR1 as SSHAT and CDR2 as FNYEAQ (reference sequence). The CDR3 covers 15 residues. The CDR3 bases are TGTGCTAGCAGCTTAGCTAGCGGGAGGGCCAATGAGCAGTTCTTC. Translation: CASSLASGRANEQFF. Full variable domain (missing parts from reference TRBV7-7 and TRBJ2-1): GAGVSQSPRYKVTKRGQDVTLRCDPISSHATLYWYQQALGQGPEFLTYFNYEAQPDKSGLPSDRFSAERPEGSISTLTIQRTEQRDSAMYRCASSLASGRANEQFFGPGTRLTVL.

The chain links TRBV5-1 to TRBJ1-1; 10 bases fit TRBD1. Trimming at V came to 6 bases and at J to 4 bases, leaving 3 bases not matched to a gene. From germline, CDR1 is SGHRS and CDR2 YFSETQ. The CDR3 spans 13 residues. The CDR3 DNA is TGCGCCAGCAACCGGGACAGGGGCACTGAAGCTTTCTTT. It translates to CASNRDRGTEAFF.

The V call is TRBV6-5, the J call TRBJ2-7; D possibly corresponds to TRBD1 (5 bases). The CDR3 contains 14 residues. Looked up from germline, CDR1 is MNHEY and CDR2 is SVGAGI. V lost 5 bases to trimming and J lost 0 bases, with 11 bases between them. The CDR3 reads CASSATASSYEQYF. The CDR3 DNA is TGTGCCAGCAGTGCGACAGCGAGCTCCTACGAGCAGTACTTC.

V is TRBV5-4 and J is TRBJ1-3; no definite D call. V lost 2 bases, J lost 4 bases, and 7 bases lay in between. Germline-derived CDR1 and CDR2 are SGHNT and YYREEE (reference sequence). This CDR3 comprises 13 residues. This chain's CDR3 is CASSLAGGNTIYF. The CDR3 nucleotides are TGTGCCAGCAGCTTAGCAGGCGGAAACACCATATATTTT.

The chain couples TRBV5-6 to TRBJ1-6, with 11 bases that match TRBD1. CDR3 length: 15 residues. Germline V CDR1 and CDR2: SGHDT, YYEEEE. V gave up 3 bases and J gave up 6 bases; unmatched junction bases: 2. CDR3 in amino acids: CASSSGTGGNSPLHF. CDR3 nucleotides: TGTGCCAGCAGCTCCGGGACAGGGGGTAATTCACCCCTCCACTTT.

This clone was detected only once. This sequence joins TRBV5-1 and TRBJ1-1, with D maybe TRBD1 (5 bases). The CDR3 consists of 16 residues. Trimming cost V 2 bases and J 0 bases, with 14 bases left between them. CDR1 SGHRS and CDR2 YFSETQ come from the germline V gene. The CDR3: CASSLETPGVNTEAFF. DNA for the CDR3: TGCGCCAGCAGCTTAGAAACACCGGGGGTGAACACTGAAGCTTTCTTT.

V is TRBV6-5 and J is TRBJ2-5; 8 bases agree with TRBD1. J was trimmed by 4 bases and V by 5 bases; bases with no gene match: 0. The CDR3 covers 12 residues. Germline CDR1 is MNHEY and CDR2 is SVGAGI. CDR3 sequence: CASSTGGETQYF. The CDR3 bases are TGTGCCAGCAGTACAGGGGGAGAGACCCAGTACTTC.

V and J are TRBV29-1 and TRBJ2-5, with TRBD2 matching over 11 bases. The J call is doubtful: the DNA matches TRBJ2-7 better. The CDR3 totals 15 residues. Germline V gene sequence: CDR1 SQVTM, CDR2 ANQGSEA. CDR3 nucleotide sequence: TGCAGCGTGTGGGCAACTAGCGGGAGTCGACACGAGCAGTACTTC. Its protein is CSVWATSGSRHEQYF.

This chain links TRBV9 with TRBJ2-3, with D tentatively TRBD2 (5 bases). The V gene lost 5 bases and the J gene lost 5 bases, with 15 bases spanning the gap. Per germline, CDR1 SGDLS and CDR2 YYNGEE. This CDR3 spans 14 amino acids. CDR3 residues: CASSSATEEDTQYF. As DNA, the CDR3 is TGTGCCAGCAGTAGCGCCACCGAGGAAGATACGCAGTATTTT.

The chain recombines TRBV5-1 with TRBJ2-5; D unresolved. This CDR3 region has 14 residues. CDR1 SGHRS and CDR2 YFSETQ come from the germline V gene. Trimming shortened V by 3 bases and J by 0 bases, and 9 bases separated the two germline ends. Written as DNA, the CDR3 is TGCGCCAGCAGCTATGGTCTGTACCAAGAGACCCAGTACTTC. Its protein product is CASSYGLYQETQYF. The variable domain in full, completed from reference TRBV5-1 and TRBJ2-5, reads KAGVTQTPRYLIKTRGQQVTLSCSPISGHRSVSWYQQTPGQGLQFLFEYFSETQRNKGNFPGRFSGRQFSNSRSEMNVSTLELGDSALYLCASSYGLYQETQYFGPGTRLLVL.

The V gene is TRBV11-3, the J gene TRBJ2-5; 11 bases are shared with TRBD2. The CDR3 contains 16 residues. V lost 1 base and J lost 5; bases outside the gene matches: 6. CDR1 SGHNT and CDR2 YENEEA come from the germline V gene. The DNA for the CDR3 is TGTGCCAGCAGCTTAGGTAGCGGGAGGGCCGGGGAGACCCAGTACTTC. Protein product: CASSLGSGRAGETQYF.

V usage is TRBV5-4 and J usage is TRBJ2-1; no clear D gene. Trimming took 4 bases from V and 6 from J, leaving 14 bases between them. The CDR3 sequence is 14 residues long. Germline CDR1 and CDR2: SGHNT and YYREEE (reference sequence). Here the CDR3 reads CASSTSGRSNEQFF. CDR3 DNA: TGTGCCAGCAGCACCTCCGGGCGCTCCAATGAGCAGTTCTTC.